The present entry profiles one TCR beta chain with its context. Its matching antigen is unknown. The data were obtained in a study of metastatic and nonmetastatic thyroid tumors. Background on the study: Repertoires from malignant and benign thyroid patients were compared across blood and tumor or nodule tissue.

Study-wide results and caveats: Within blood and tumor, benign nodules reportedly had significantly lower TCR beta diversity than malignant thyroid tumors did.

Through MiXCR, TCRdb re-clonotyped the PCR reads. This sample yields 21,000 or so clones, of which about 30% are seen a single time; about 5.5% belongs to the top ten. Between the trimmed V and J ends, which lost 3 bases and 2 bases, there was a span of 20 bases. The CDR3 sequence is 18 residues long. The germline CDR1 and CDR2 sequences are LGHNA and YNFKEQ. None of the patients had undergone any treatment ahead of thyroid surgery. This chain uses TRBV4-2 with TRBJ1-5, with D unclear. This TCR was sampled from a female donor with papillary thyroid cancer or a benign thyroid nodule (not recorded which). Some clones in this sample may be carry-over from other donors' samples. Sequenced material: tumor tissue. This chain's CDR3 is CASSQGRSQWLCNQPQHF. The CDR3 DNA reads as TGTGCCAGCAGCCAGGGAAGGAGTCAGTGGCTGTGCAATCAGCCCCAGCATTTT.